This T cell receptor beta chain was captured in a study of shared clonotypes between healthy human individuals. Each cell subset's genomic DNA was divided evenly among several immunoSEQ plates. Profiled with immunoSEQ multiplex PCR; TCRdb holds only in-frame clones, not every one. The table lists 110,000 or so clones, under 70% of them singletons, with just under 25% in the top ten. Study-wide results and limits: Non-shared clonotypes had lower generation probabilities than clonotypes shared by all four sorted-subset donors. Naive subsets typically showed greater estimated richness than memory subsets.

About this clone: Its target is unknown.

CDR3 length equals 14 residues. Germline CDR1 reads LNHDA; CDR2 reads SQIVND (reference sequence). The V end lost 1 base, the J end lost 2 bases, and 9 bases lay between the germline ends. Specimen: memory CD8+ T cells sorted from blood. The subset here: CD45RO+ cells pooled with CCR7-negative TemRA cells. The sequence was collected from a woman aged 25 to 39 in good health. V and J are TRBV19 and TRBJ2-7; D may be TRBD1 (5 bases). The CDR3, as DNA: TGTGCCAGTAGTATAGTGGGGCGGACCTACGAGCAGTACTTC. Its protein product is CASSIVGRTYEQYF.